This T cell receptor beta chain comes out of a study of CD8 T cells in Susac syndrome. This clonotype was counted between two and nine times. From blood CD8+ and CD4+ T cells, the TCR beta chain was sequenced. TEMRA cells were FACS-enriched, and CD8+ and CD4+ T cells were isolated negatively. RNA was extracted with the RNeasy kit, and a quantity of roughly 0.45 to 1 ug was reverse transcribed using random hexamers. From the immunoSEQ multiplex PCR reads, TCRdb called clonotypes with MiXCR, one entry per CDR3 protein. The sample includes a few hundred thousand distinct CDR3 sequences, 75% to 90% of them seen just once. The CDR3 is made up of 12 amino acids. V gave up 6 bases and J gave up 5 bases, with 10 bases separating them. CDR1 LNHDA and CDR2 SQIVND come from the germline V gene (reference sequence).

The sequenced sample consisted of CD8+ T cells from PBMCs. V and J are TRBV19 and TRBJ1-2; D gene unclear. This receptor was taken from a human donor with multiple sclerosis. CDR3: CASSPGAYGYTF. In DNA form, the CDR3 reads TGTGCCAGTAGCCCCGGTGCTTATGGCTACACCTTC.